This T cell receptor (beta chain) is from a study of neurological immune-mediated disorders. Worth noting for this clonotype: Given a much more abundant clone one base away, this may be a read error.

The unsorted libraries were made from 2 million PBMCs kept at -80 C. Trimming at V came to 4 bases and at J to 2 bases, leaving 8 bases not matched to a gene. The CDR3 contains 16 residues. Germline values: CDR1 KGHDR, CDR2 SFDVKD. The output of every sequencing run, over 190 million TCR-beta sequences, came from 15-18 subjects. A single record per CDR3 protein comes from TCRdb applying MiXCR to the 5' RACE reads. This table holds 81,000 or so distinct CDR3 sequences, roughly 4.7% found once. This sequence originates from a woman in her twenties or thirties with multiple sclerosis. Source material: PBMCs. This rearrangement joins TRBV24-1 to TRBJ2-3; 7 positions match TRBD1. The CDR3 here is CATSDLRDSTTDTQYF. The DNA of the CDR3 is TGTGCCACCAGTGACCTCCGGGACAGCACCACAGATACGCAGTATTTT.